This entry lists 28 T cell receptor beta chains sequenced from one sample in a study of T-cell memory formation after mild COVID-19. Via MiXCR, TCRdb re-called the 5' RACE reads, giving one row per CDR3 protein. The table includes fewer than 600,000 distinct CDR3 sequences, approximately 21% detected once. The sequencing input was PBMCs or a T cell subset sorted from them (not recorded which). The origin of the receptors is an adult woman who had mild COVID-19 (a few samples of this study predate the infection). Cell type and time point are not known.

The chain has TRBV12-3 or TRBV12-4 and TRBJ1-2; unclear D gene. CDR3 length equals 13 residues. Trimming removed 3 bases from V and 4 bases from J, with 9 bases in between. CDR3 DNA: TGTGCCAGCAGTTTTCCTCACTCCTATGGCTACACCTTC. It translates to CASSFPHSYGYTF.

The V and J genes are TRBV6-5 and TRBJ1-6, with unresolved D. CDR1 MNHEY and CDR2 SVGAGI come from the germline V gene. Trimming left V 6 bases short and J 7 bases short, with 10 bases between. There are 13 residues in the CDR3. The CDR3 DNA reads TGTGCCAGCAGCCCCCAGACCAATTCACCCCTCCACTTT. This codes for CASSPQTNSPLHF.

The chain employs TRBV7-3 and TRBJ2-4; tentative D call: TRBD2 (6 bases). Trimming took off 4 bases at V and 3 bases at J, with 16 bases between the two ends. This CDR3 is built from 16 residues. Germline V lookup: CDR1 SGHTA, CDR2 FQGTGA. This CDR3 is CASSSSGPRGKNIQYF. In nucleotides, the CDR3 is TGTGCCAGCAGCTCGAGCGGGCCAAGGGGCAAAAACATTCAGTACTTC.

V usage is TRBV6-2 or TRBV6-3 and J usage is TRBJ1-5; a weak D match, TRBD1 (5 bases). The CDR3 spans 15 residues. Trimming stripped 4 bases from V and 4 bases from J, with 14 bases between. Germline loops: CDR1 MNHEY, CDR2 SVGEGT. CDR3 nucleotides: TGTGCCAGCAGTTTAACTCCGAGGGGAAATCAGCCCCAGCATTTT. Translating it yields CASSLTPRGNQPQHF.

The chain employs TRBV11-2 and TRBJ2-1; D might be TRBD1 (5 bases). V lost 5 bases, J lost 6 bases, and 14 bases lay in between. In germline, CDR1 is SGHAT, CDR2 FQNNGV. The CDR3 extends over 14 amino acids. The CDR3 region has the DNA TGTGCCAGCAGCCTCAGCCTGCAGGGCAATGAGCAGTTCTTC. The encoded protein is CASSLSLQGNEQFF.

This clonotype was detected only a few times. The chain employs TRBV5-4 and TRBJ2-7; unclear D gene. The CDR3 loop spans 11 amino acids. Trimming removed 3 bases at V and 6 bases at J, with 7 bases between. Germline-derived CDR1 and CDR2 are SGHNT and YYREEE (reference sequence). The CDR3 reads CASSSVSEQYF. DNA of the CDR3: TGTGCCAGCAGCTCGGTGTCCGAGCAGTACTTC.

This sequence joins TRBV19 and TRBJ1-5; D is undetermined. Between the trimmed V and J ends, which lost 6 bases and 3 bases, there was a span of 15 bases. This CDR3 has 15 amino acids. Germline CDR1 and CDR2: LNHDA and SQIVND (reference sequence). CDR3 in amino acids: CASREGPISNQPQHF. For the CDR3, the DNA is TGTGCCAGTAGAGAGGGCCCAATTTCCAATCAGCCCCAGCATTTT.

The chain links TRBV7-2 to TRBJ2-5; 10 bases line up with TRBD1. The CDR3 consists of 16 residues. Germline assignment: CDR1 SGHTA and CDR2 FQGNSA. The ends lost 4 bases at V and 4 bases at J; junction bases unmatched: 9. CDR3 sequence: CASSYTGTGVPETQYF. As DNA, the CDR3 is TGTGCCAGCAGCTATACCGGGACAGGGGTACCAGAGACCCAGTACTTC.

The CDR3 sequence: CASSPPSGSRNEQFF. DNA for the CDR3: TGTGCCAGCTCACCACCTAGCGGGAGTCGCAATGAGCAGTTCTTC. The gene calls are TRBV18 and TRBJ2-1, with 9 nucleotides matching TRBD2. Germline V gene sequence: CDR1 KGHSH, CDR2 LQKENI. CDR3 length equals 15 residues. J lost 6 bases, V lost 0 bases, and 3 bases had no gene match. Variable domain in full (rest from reference TRBV18 and TRBJ2-1): NAGVMQNPRHLVRRRGQEARLRCSPMKGHSHVYWYRQLPEEGLKFMVYLQKENIIDESGMPKERFSAEFPKEGPSILRIQQVVRGDSAAYFCASSPPSGSRNEQFFGPGTRLTVL.

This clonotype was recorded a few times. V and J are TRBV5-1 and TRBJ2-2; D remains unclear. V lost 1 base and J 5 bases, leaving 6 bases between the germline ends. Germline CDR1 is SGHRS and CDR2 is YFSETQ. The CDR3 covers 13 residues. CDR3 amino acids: CASSLWPTGELFF. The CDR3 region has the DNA TGCGCCAGCAGCTTGTGGCCTACCGGGGAGCTGTTTTTT.

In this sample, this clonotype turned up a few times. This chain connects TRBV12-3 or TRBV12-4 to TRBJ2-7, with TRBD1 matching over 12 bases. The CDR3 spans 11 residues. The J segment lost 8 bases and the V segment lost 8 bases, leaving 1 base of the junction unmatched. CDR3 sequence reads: CASRDRGQQYF. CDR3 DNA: TGTGCCAGCCGGGACAGGGGGCAGCAGTACTTC.

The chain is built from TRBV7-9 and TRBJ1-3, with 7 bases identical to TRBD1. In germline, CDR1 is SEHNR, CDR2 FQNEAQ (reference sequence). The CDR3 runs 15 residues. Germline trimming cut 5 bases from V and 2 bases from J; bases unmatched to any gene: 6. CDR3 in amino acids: CASSAIDRAGNTIYF. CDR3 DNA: TGTGCCAGCAGCGCGATCGACAGGGCTGGAAACACCATATATTTT.

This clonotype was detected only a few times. The CDR3 reads CSAYLLGAPYNEQFF. Here the CDR3 DNA reads TGCAGTGCTTACCTACTTGGGGCCCCCTACAATGAGCAGTTCTTC. The gene calls are TRBV20-1 and TRBJ2-1; D perhaps matches TRBD1 (5 bases). In germline, CDR1 is DFQATT, CDR2 SNEGSKA (reference sequence). The length of the CDR3 is 15 residues. The V gene lost 5 bases and the J gene lost 2 bases, with 16 bases spanning the gap.

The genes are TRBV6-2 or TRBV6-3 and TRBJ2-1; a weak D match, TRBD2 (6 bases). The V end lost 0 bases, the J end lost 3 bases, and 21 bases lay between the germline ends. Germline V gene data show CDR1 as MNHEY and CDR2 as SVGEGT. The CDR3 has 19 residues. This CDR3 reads CASSYSPRYGQGLYNEQFF. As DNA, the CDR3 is TGTGCCAGCAGTTACTCCCCCCGATATGGGCAGGGACTCTACAATGAGCAGTTCTTC.

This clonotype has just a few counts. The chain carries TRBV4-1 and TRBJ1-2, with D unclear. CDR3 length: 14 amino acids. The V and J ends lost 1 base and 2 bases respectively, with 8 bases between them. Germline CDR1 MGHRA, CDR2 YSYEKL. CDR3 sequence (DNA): TGCGCCAGCAGCCAAGTCGGTACGAACTATGGCTACACCTTC. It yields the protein CASSQVGTNYGYTF.

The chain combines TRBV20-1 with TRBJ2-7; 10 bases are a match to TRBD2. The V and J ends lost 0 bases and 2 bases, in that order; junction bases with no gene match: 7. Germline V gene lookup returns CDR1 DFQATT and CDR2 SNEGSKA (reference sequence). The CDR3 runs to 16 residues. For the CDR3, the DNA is TGCAGTGCTAGAGACTCTAGCGGGAGTTACACCTACGAGCAGTACTTC. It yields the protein CSARDSSGSYTYEQYF.

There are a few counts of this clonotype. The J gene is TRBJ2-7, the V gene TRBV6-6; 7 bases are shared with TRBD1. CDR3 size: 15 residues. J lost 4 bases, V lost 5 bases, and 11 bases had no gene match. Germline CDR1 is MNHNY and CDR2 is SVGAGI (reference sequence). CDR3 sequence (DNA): TGTGCCAGCAGTCCTGACAGGGTTAATCGATACGAGCAGTACTTC. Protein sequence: CASSPDRVNRYEQYF.

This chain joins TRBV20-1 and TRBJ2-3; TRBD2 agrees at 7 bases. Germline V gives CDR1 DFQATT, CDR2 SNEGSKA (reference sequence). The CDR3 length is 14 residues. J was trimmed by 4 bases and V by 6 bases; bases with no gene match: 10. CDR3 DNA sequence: TGCAGTGCCCCGCGGCGGGAGCGGGCAGATACGCAGTATTTT. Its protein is CSAPRRERADTQYF.

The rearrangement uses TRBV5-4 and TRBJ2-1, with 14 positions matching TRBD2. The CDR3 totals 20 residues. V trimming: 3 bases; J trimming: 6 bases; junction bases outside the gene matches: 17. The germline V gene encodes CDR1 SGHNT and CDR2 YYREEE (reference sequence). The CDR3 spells CASSSQRTLGLAGVGNEQFF. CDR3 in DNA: TGTGCCAGCAGCTCACAAAGAACCTTGGGACTAGCGGGAGTAGGCAATGAGCAGTTCTTC.

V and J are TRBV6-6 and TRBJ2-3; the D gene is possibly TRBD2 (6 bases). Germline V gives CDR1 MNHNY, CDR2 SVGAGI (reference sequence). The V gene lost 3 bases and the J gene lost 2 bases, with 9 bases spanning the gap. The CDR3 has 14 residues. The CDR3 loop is CASSYSGTTDTQYF. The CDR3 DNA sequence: TGTGCCAGCAGTTATAGCGGTACCACAGATACGCAGTATTTT.

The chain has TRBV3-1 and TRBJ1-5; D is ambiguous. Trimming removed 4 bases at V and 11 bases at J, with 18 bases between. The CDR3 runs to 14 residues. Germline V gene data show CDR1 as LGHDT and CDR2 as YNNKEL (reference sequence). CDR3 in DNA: TGTGCCAGCAGCCCGTCCGGAGGACTAAGAGCCCAGCATTTT. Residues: CASSPSGGLRAQHF.

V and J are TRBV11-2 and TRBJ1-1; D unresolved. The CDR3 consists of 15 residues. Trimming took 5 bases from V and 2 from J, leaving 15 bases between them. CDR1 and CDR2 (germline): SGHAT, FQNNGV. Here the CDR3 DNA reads TGTGCCAGCAGCCCGGGGATGGCGGGAAACACTGAAGCTTTCTTT. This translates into CASSPGMAGNTEAFF. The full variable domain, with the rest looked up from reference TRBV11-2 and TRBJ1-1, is EAGVAQSPRYKIIEKRQSVAFWCNPISGHATLYWYQQILGQGPKLLIQFQNNGVVDDSQLPKDRFSAERLKGVDSTLKIQPAKLEDSAVYLCASSPGMAGNTEAFFGQGTRLTVV.

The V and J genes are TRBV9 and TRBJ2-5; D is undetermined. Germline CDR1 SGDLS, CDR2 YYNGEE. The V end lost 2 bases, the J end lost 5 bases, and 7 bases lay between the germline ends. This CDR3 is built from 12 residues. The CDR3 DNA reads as TGTGCCAGCAGCGTTAAGGTGGAGACCCAGTACTTC. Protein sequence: CASSVKVETQYF. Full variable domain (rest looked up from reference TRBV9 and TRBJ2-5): DSGVTQTPKHLITATGQRVTLRCSPRSGDLSVYWYQQSLDQGLQFLIQYYNGEERAKGNILERFSAQQFPDLHSELNLSSLELGDSALYFCASSVKVETQYFGPGTRLLVL.

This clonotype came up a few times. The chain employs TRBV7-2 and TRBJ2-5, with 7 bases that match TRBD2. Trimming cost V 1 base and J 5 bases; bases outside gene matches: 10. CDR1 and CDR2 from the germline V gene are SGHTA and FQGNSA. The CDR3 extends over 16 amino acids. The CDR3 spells CASSLDGRRLWETQYF. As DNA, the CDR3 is TGTGCCAGCAGCTTAGACGGGAGGAGGCTGTGGGAGACCCAGTACTTC.

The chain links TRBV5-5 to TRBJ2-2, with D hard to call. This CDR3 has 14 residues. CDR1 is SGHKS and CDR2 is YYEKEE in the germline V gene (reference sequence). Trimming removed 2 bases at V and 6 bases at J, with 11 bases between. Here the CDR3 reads CASSFDVGSGELFF. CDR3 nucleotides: TGTGCCAGCAGCTTCGACGTGGGGTCCGGGGAGCTGTTTTTT.

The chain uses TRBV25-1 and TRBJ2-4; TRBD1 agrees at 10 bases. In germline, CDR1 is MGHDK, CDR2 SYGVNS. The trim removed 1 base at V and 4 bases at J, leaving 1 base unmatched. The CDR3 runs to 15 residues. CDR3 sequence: CASSESGQGKNIQYF. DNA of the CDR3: TGTGCCAGCAGTGAATCGGGACAGGGGAAAAACATTCAGTACTTC.

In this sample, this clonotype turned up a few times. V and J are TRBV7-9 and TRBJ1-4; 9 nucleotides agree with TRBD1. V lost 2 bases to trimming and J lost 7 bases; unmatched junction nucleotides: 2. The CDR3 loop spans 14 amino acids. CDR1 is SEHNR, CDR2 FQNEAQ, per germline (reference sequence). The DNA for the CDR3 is TGTGCCAGCAGCTTAAGGACAGGGGCTGAAAAACTGTTTTTT. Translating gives CASSLRTGAEKLFF.

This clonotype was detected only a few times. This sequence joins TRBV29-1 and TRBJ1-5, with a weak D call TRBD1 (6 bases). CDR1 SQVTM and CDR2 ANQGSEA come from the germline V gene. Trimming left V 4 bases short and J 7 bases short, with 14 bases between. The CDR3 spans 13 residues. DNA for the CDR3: TGCAGCGTTGGAGACAGGCTTGGGCAGCCCCAGCATTTT. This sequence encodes CSVGDRLGQPQHF.